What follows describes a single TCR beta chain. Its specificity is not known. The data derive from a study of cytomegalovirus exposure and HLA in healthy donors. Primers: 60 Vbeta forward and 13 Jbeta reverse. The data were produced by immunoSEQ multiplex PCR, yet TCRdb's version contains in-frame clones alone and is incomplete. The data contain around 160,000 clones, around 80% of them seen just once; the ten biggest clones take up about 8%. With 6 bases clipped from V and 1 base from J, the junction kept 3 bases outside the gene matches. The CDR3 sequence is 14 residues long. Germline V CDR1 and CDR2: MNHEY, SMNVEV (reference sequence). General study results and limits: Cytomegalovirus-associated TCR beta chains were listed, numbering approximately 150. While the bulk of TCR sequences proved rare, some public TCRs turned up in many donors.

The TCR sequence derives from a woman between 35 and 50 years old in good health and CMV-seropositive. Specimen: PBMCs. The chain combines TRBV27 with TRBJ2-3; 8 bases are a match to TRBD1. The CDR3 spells CASSRGRGTDTQYF. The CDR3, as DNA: TGTGCCAGCAGCAGGGGGCGAGGCACAGATACGCAGTATTTT.